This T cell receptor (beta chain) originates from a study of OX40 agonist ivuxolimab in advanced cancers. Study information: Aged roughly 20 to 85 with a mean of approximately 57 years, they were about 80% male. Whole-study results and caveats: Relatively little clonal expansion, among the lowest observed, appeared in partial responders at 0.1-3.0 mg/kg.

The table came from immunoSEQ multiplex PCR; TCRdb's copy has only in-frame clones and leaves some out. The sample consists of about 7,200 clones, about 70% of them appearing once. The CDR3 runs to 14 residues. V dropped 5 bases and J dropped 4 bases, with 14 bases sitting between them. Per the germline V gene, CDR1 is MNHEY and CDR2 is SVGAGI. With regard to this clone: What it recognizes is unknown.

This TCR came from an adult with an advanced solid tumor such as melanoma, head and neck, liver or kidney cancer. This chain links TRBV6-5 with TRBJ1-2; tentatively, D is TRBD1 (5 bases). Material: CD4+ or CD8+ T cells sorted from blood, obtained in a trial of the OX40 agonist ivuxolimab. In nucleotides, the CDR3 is TGTGCCAGCAGTCCCCCGGACACAAGCTATGGCTACACCTTC. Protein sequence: CASSPPDTSYGYTF.